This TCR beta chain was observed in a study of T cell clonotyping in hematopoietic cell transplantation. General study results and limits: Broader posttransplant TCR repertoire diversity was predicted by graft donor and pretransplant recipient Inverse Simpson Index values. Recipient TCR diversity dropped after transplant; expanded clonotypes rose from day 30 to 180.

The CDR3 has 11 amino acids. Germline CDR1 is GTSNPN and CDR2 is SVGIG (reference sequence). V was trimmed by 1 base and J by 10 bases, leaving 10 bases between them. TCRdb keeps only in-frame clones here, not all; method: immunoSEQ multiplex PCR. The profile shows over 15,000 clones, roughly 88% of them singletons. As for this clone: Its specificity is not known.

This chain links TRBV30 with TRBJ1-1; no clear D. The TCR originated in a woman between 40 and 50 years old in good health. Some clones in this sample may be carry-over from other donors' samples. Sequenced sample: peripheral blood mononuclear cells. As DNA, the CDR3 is TGTGCCTGGAGTGCCGTACCCCGAGCTTTCTTT. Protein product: CAWSAVPRAFF.